This T cell receptor (beta chain) was sequenced during a study of T cell repertoires in cytomegalovirus infection. Across the whole study: Matching HLA type, along with CMV infection, was indicated by public TCR beta signatures.

This clonotype occurred many times. Its antigen is unknown. The CDR3 loop spans 15 amino acids. J lost 5 bases, V lost 7 bases, and 5 bases had no gene match. CDR1 and CDR2 (germline): MNHEY, SMNVEV (reference sequence). From the reads, TCRdb called clonotypes with MiXCR, one entry per CDR3 protein. There are hundreds of thousands of distinct CDR3 sequences in the sample; about a sixth occur only once, and about 12% lies in the top ten. Regarding the study as a whole: Summed frequency of public TCR beta families distinguished CMV carriers with the relevant HLA. Clonotypes of TCR beta that were HLA-C-restricted and CMV-specific dominated the ex vivo response.

The genes are TRBV27 and TRBJ2-7, with 16 nucleotides matching TRBD2. This clonotype was sampled from a human donor in good health (CMV status not recorded). Some clones in this sample may be carry-over from other donors' samples. Sample: PBMCs. CDR3 region: CASNSGTSGGDEQYF. As DNA, the CDR3 is TGTGCCAGCAACTCAGGGACTAGCGGGGGGGACGAGCAGTACTTC.